Listed below are T cell receptor beta chains from one sample, sequenced in a study of blood T cell repertoires in COVID-19. The repertoire was sequenced with immunoSEQ multiplex PCR; TCRdb's copy has only in-frame clones and lacks some. This sample yields a few hundred thousand clones, of which about 80% are seen a single time; roughly 10% belongs to the top ten. The sequenced sample was peripheral blood. The receptors were gathered from a man older than 75 with acute or convalescent COVID-19. Both conserved end residues are part of each CDR3. The D gene is left open where the match is weak. The size of a clone is reported for some rows only, either as once, few or many, or as a class for expanded clones.

J: TRBJ2-1; size: -; V: TRBV6-1; D: -; DNA: TGTGCCAGCAGCCCGCCCGGACAGCACAATGAGCAGTTCTTC; CDR3: CASSPPGQHNEQFF
J: TRBJ1-1; size: -; V: TRBV6-5; D: -; DNA: TGTGCCAGCAGCCGACAGCCTCCGATGAACACTGAAGCTTTCTTT; CDR3: CASSRQPPMNTEAFF
J: TRBJ1-6; size: -; V: TRBV19; D: TRBD1; DNA: TGTGCCAGTAGGGGACAGGTAACAACACCCCTCCACTTT; CDR3: CASRGQVTTPLHF
J: TRBJ2-1; size: -; V: TRBV11-2; D: -; DNA: TGTGCCAGCAGCTTAGATCAGGTGTACAATGAGCAGTTCTTC; CDR3: CASSLDQVYNEQFF
J: TRBJ2-7; size: once; V: TRBV18; D: -; DNA: TGTGCCAGCTCACCAGGGCAGGGCAACTCCTACGAGCAGTACTTC; CDR3: CASSPGQGNSYEQYF
J: TRBJ1-2; size: -; V: TRBV20-1; D: -; DNA: TGCAGTGGCGGGGACGGCTATGGCTACACCTTC; CDR3: CSGGDGYGYTF
J: TRBJ2-2; size: -; V: TRBV24-1; D: TRBD1; DNA: TGTGCCACCAGTCGACAGGGGGCTAGCACCGGGGAGCTGTTTTTT; CDR3: CATSRQGASTGELFF
J: TRBJ1-5; size: -; V: TRBV27; D: TRBD1; DNA: TGTGCCAGCAGTCAAACGCGGGACAGGGCATTTAATCAGCCCCAGCATTTT; CDR3: CASSQTRDRAFNQPQHF
J: TRBJ1-2; size: once; V: TRBV5-1; D: -; DNA: TGCGCCAGCAGCCCCCAGGGGTCTAACTATGGCTACACCTTC; CDR3: CASSPQGSNYGYTF
J: TRBJ1-2; size: once; V: TRBV29-1; D: -; DNA: TGCAGCTGCCAAACGGGGATGATTAAAGCTAACTATGGCTACACCTTC; CDR3: CSCQTGMIKANYGYTF
J: TRBJ1-3; size: -; V: TRBV4-1; D: TRBD1; DNA: TGCGCCAGCAGCCAACAACAGGGGGTTCACTCTGGAAACACCATATATTTT; CDR3: CASSQQQGVHSGNTIYF
J: TRBJ2-7; size: -; V: TRBV5-5; D: -; DNA: TGTGCCAGCAGACCAGAGATAGCGGTAGTGAGGGAGCAGTACTTC; CDR3: CASRPEIAVVREQYF
J: TRBJ2-7; size: -; V: TRBV19; D: -; DNA: TGTGCCAGTAGTATAGGTAGCTCCTACGAGCAGTACTTC; CDR3: CASSIGSSYEQYF
J: TRBJ1-1; size: few; V: TRBV20-1; D: -; DNA: TGCAGTGCTCCAAGACAGTCTGAAGCTTTCTTT; CDR3: CSAPRQSEAFF
J: TRBJ2-1; size: -; V: TRBV27; D: TRBD2; DNA: TGTGCCAGCCGTCTAGCGGGAGGTGGGGAGCAGTTCTTC; CDR3: CASRLAGGGEQFF